The clone carrying this T cell receptor (beta chain) came up a few times. What it binds is not known. The sample comes from a study of CD8+CD57+ T cells in acquired aplastic anemia. Study at large: Mean DNA quantity obtained from sorted CD4+ and CD8+ cells was about 3.2 ug. Findings of the study overall: A set of around 30 CD8+ CDR3 sequences was shared between patients and controls, and these sequences appeared highly expressed in patients. Patients and healthy controls showed no significant CD8+ Simpson's diversity difference.

Template material for TCR beta VDJ and CDR3 profiling consisted of genomic DNA. TCRdb re-derived calls from the reads in MiXCR, one entry per CDR3 protein. Among 400,000 to 600,000 distinct CDR3 sequences, more than 25% were seen once, and the ten largest hold 0.7% to 1%. The patients chosen for sequencing had shown expansion of CD8+CD57+ cells (detected by flow cytometry). The sequence was collected from a human donor with aplastic anemia. The source material was sorted CD4+, CD8+, or CD8+CD57+ T cells (not recorded which) from PBMCs.

The CDR3 protein is CASSPRVGSTDTQYF. The CDR3 nucleotides are TGTGCCAGCAGCCCCCGAGTCGGGAGCACAGATACGCAGTATTTT. This chain links TRBV9 with TRBJ2-3, with unresolved D. Trimming removed 4 bases at V and 0 bases at J, with 12 bases between. The CDR3 spans 15 residues. Germline V lookup: CDR1 SGDLS, CDR2 YYNGEE.